These 17 T cell receptor beta chains came from one sample sequenced in a study of blood T cells in healthy people across ages. It was with a sample-barcoded 5' primer and a J-beta primer mix that a second PCR of roughly 6 to 12 cycles was run. A single record per CDR3 protein comes from TCRdb applying MiXCR to the 5' RACE reads. This sample carries 1.5 million to 2 million distinct CDR3 sequences, around half of them seen once, and the ten largest clones take less than 2.5%. Material for sequencing was blood. These receptors were obtained from a woman aged 40 to 50 in good health.

CDR3 DNA sequence: TGTGCCAGCAGGACACAGGGTCCAGAGGAAAAACTGTTTTTT. This encodes CASRTQGPEEKLFF. The genes are TRBV2 and TRBJ1-4; D is perhaps TRBD1 (6 bases). Germline CDR1 SNHLY, CDR2 FYNNEI. Trimming took 6 bases from V and 8 from J, leaving 16 bases between them. CDR3 length equals 14 residues.

This chain joins TRBV6-6 and TRBJ2-2; D gene ambiguous. The CDR3 covers 15 residues. V was trimmed by 6 bases and J by 1 base, leaving 12 bases between them. Germline V gene data show CDR1 as MNHNY and CDR2 as SVGAGI (reference sequence). The CDR3 DNA reads as TGTGCCAGCAGCCAAGACTCTCTGAACACCGGGGAGCTGTTTTTT. It yields the protein CASSQDSLNTGELFF.

This clonotype was detected only a few times. This chain joins TRBV7-9 and TRBJ2-3; 8 nucleotides match TRBD1. V lost 0 bases and J lost 2; bases outside the gene matches: 4. The CDR3 is 16 amino acids. Germline CDR1 and CDR2: SEHNR and FQNEAQ (reference sequence). The CDR3 nucleotides are TGTGCCAGCAGCTTAGCTGACAGGGGACACACAGATACGCAGTATTTT. Protein product: CASSLADRGHTDTQYF.

The chain couples TRBV4-3 to TRBJ2-7; a weak D match, TRBD1 (6 bases). The CDR3 consists of 18 residues. V was clipped by 3 bases and J by 3 bases, with 24 bases between them. Germline lookup yields CDR1 LGHNA and CDR2 YSLEER. CDR3 residues: CASSQEDTRGTPLYEQYF. CDR3 nucleotide sequence: TGCGCCAGCAGCCAGGAAGACACCAGGGGAACCCCTCTCTACGAGCAGTACTTC.

This chain's CDR3 is CASSFTRDHIYNEQFF. CDR3 nucleotides: TGTGCCAGCAGTTTCACCCGGGACCACATCTACAATGAGCAGTTCTTC. The genes are TRBV27 and TRBJ2-1; either TRBD1 or TRBD2 may supply D (5 bases each). Per germline, CDR1 MNHEY and CDR2 SMNVEV (reference sequence). There are 16 residues in the CDR3. V gave up 3 bases and J gave up 3 bases, with 15 bases separating them.

The rearrangement links TRBV12-3 or TRBV12-4 to TRBJ1-5, with 8 positions matching TRBD1. The CDR3 extends over 14 amino acids. After removal of 6 bases from V and 7 bases from J, the junction contained 8 bases not matched to a gene. As DNA, the CDR3 is TGTGCCAGCAGGGCGGACAGGGCGCGGCAGCCCCAGCATTTT. This sequence encodes CASRADRARQPQHF.

This clonotype occurred a few times. V usage is TRBV20-1 and J usage is TRBJ2-2; 7 bases line up with TRBD2. The ends lost 6 bases at V and 4 bases at J; junction bases unmatched: 5. The CDR3 totals 13 residues. Germline V gene sequence: CDR1 DFQATT, CDR2 SNEGSKA (reference sequence). The CDR3 protein is CSAQKRGTGELFF. CDR3 DNA: TGCAGTGCCCAAAAGCGGGGCACCGGGGAGCTGTTTTTT.

The chain couples TRBV25-1 to TRBJ1-6; 7 bases are a match to TRBD1. Germline V gene sequence: CDR1 MGHDK, CDR2 SYGVNS. The CDR3 extends over 15 amino acids. V shed 0 bases and J 8 bases; nucleotides not matched to a gene: 4. The CDR3 DNA is TGTGCCAGCAGTGAATACAGGACAGGAGATTCACCCCTCCACTTT. Its protein is CASSEYRTGDSPLHF.

The table lists this clonotype with a count of one. V gene TRBV6-5 combines with J gene TRBJ2-3; the D gene is possibly TRBD1 (5 bases). Germline V lookup: CDR1 MNHEY, CDR2 SVGAGI. V dropped 2 bases and J dropped 3 bases, with 18 bases sitting between them. CDR3 size: 17 residues. Here the CDR3 reads CASSYGQGSPGTDTQYF. CDR3 nucleotide sequence: TGTGCCAGCAGTTACGGGCAGGGCTCCCCAGGGACAGATACGCAGTATTTT.

J is TRBJ2-2 and V is TRBV20-1; D tentatively fits TRBD1 or TRBD2 (6 bases each). This CDR3 is 15 amino acids long. Germline values: CDR1 DFQATT, CDR2 SNEGSKA (reference sequence). V was trimmed by 5 bases and J by 7 bases, leaving 20 bases between them. CDR3 in amino acids: CSAVPLGGRDGELFF. The CDR3 DNA reads TGCAGTGCTGTTCCCTTGGGGGGCCGGGACGGGGAGCTGTTTTTT.

V and J are TRBV12-3 or TRBV12-4 and TRBJ1-5; a possible D gene is TRBD1 (6 bases). The CDR3 is made up of 16 amino acids. Trimming removed 3 bases at V and 1 base at J, with 13 bases between. The CDR3 loop reads CASSFHPTGSNQPQHF. CDR3 DNA sequence: TGTGCCAGCAGTTTCCACCCAACAGGGAGCAATCAGCCCCAGCATTTT.

The chain couples TRBV4-2 to TRBJ2-7; either TRBD1 or TRBD2 may fit D (6 bases each). The V and J ends lost 7 bases and 1 base respectively, with 17 bases between them. CDR1 and CDR2 from the germline V gene are LGHNA and YNFKEQ. The CDR3 runs 15 residues. The CDR3 region is CASNHRGAASYEQYF. The CDR3 DNA is TGTGCCAGCAACCATAGGGGGGCAGCTTCCTACGAGCAGTACTTC.

This clonotype has a handful of counts. The rearrangement links TRBV6-5 to TRBJ1-2; D remains ambiguous. Trimming removed 0 bases from V and 3 bases from J, with 8 bases in between. Germline lookup yields CDR1 MNHEY and CDR2 SVGAGI. The CDR3 loop spans 14 amino acids. CDR3 sequence: CASSYSGSHYGYTF. CDR3 bases: TGTGCCAGCAGTTACTCGGGCAGCCACTATGGCTACACCTTC.

This clonotype occurred a few times. J is TRBJ1-2 and V is TRBV7-2; the D is unclear. The ends were cut back, 4 bases at V and 0 bases at J, with 6 bases in the middle. Germline V CDR1 and CDR2: SGHTA, FQGNSA. The CDR3 length is 13 residues. CDR3 DNA sequence: TGTGCCAGCAGCTCGTACTCTAACTATGGCTACACCTTC. The encoded protein is CASSSYSNYGYTF.

This chain links TRBV27 with TRBJ2-1; D may match TRBD1 or TRBD2 (5 bases each). V lost 10 bases and J 2 bases, leaving 15 bases between the germline ends. The CDR3 sequence is 14 residues long. The V gene's germline CDR1 is MNHEY and CDR2 SMNVEV (reference sequence). Here the CDR3 reads CATRAAGPYNEQFF. The CDR3 nucleotides are TGTGCCACCAGGGCGGCGGGCCCCTACAATGAGCAGTTCTTC.

The chain uses TRBV7-9 and TRBJ1-4; D ambiguous. The ends were cut back, 3 bases at V and 8 bases at J, with 10 bases in the middle. This CDR3 is built from 13 residues. The germline gives CDR1 SEHNR, CDR2 FQNEAQ (reference sequence). For the CDR3, the DNA is TGTGCCAGCAGCTTGGGCCTAAGGGAAAAACTGTTTTTT. Its protein product is CASSLGLREKLFF. The full variable domain, in which reference TRBV7-9 and TRBJ1-4 provide the parts outside the CDR3, is DTGVSQNPRHKITKRGQNVTFRCDPISEHNRLYWYRQTLGQGPEFLTYFQNEAQLEKSRLLSDRFSAERPKGSFSTLEIQRTEQGDSAMYLCASSLGLREKLFFGSGTQLSVL.

The chain is built from TRBV20-1 and TRBJ2-5; 10 bases match TRBD1. Germline CDR1 reads DFQATT; CDR2 reads SNEGSKA (reference sequence). The CDR3 sequence is 16 residues long. The J segment lost 3 bases and the V segment lost 5 bases, leaving 12 bases of the junction unmatched. CDR3 sequence (DNA): TGCAGTGCTCTTTCACCGGGACAGGGGAGTAAAGAGACCCAGTACTTC. This encodes CSALSPGQGSKETQYF.